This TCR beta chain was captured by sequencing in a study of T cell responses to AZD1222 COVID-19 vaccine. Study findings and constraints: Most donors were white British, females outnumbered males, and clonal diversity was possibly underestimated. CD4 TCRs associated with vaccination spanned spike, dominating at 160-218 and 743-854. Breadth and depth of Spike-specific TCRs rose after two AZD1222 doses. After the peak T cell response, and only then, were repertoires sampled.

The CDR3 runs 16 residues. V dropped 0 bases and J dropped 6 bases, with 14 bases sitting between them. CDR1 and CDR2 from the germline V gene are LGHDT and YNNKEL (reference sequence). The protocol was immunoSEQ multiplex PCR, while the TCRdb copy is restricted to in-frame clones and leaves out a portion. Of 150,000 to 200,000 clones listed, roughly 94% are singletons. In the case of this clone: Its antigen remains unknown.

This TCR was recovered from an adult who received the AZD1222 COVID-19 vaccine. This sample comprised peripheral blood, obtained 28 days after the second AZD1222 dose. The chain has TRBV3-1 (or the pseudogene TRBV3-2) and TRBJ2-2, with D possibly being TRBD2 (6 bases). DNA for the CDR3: TGTGCCAGCAGCCAAGAGCTGGGGGGAAGGGCCGGGGAGCTGTTTTTT. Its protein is CASSQELGGRAGELFF.